This entry is about one T cell receptor (beta chain). V gave up 6 bases and J gave up 7 bases, with 13 bases separating them. CDR3 length: 13 amino acids. Germline V gene sequence: CDR1 MNHNY, CDR2 SVGAGI (reference sequence). TCRdb's table, derived via immunoSEQ multiplex PCR, lists solely in-frame clones and lacks some. Of some 490,000 clones listed, around nine tenths were seen once; the top ten hold around 8%. This record belongs to a study of blood T cell repertoires in COVID-19. Overall study: PBMCs, B-cell-depleted T cells, or T cells were the source of the cDNA or gDNA that made up the material.

The clonotype originates from a woman in her fifties or sixties who had recovered from COVID-19. The V call is TRBV6-6, the J call TRBJ2-1; unclear D gene. Sample: PBMCs or T cells enriched from blood (not recorded which). CDR3 sequence: CASRPPSGNEQFF. The CDR3 bases are TGTGCCAGCAGACCCCCCTCCGGGAATGAGCAGTTCTTC.